The rows below give T cell receptor beta chains drawn from one sample of a study of beta chain features in type 1 diabetes. Generated by immunoSEQ multiplex PCR, the TCRdb table keeps only in-frame clones and is missing some. The sample carries about 230,000 clones, 16% recorded once. The sample taken for sequencing was naive CD4+ T cells from blood. These receptors were collected from a man between 25 and 39 years old with type 1 diabetes. Both conserved end residues are part of each CDR3. D genes are given only for firm matches. Clone size, where shown, is once, few, many, or a class for clones that have expanded.

V gene	clone size	J gene	D gene	CDR3 protein	CDR3 DNA
TRBV6-5	NA	TRBJ1-1	NA	CASRLDWEGTEAFF	TGTGCCAGCAGGCTTGACTGGGAGGGGACTGAAGCTTTCTTT
TRBV29-1	few	TRBJ2-5	NA	CSVEKRETQYF	TGCAGCGTTGAGAAGCGAGAGACCCAGTACTTC
TRBV13	few	TRBJ2-7	TRBD2	CASSPGLAGAVEQYF	TGTGCCAGCAGCCCGGGACTAGCGGGAGCCGTCGAGCAGTACTTC
TRBV27	NA	TRBJ2-4	NA	CASSLEGFPKNIQYF	TGTGCCAGCAGTTTAGAGGGATTCCCCAAAAACATTCAGTACTTC
TRBV7-2	few	TRBJ2-1	NA	CASSLDSSSYNEQFF	TGTGCCAGCAGCTTAGACAGTAGCTCCTACAATGAGCAGTTCTTC
TRBV7-9	NA	TRBJ2-5	TRBD1	CASSRDRGREETQYF	TGTGCCAGCAGCCGGGACAGGGGGCGGGAAGAGACCCAGTACTTC
TRBV7-9	few	TRBJ1-5	TRBD1	CASSATTGGESQPQHF	TGTGCCAGCAGCGCGACAACAGGGGGAGAGAGTCAGCCCCAGCATTTT
TRBV29-1	NA	TRBJ2-1	NA	CSVLALAGYNEQFF	TGCAGCGTTCTCGCACTAGCTGGCTACAATGAGCAGTTCTTC
TRBV7-2	NA	TRBJ2-7	TRBD1	CASRTGGDEQYF	TGTGCCAGCAGGACAGGGGGCGACGAGCAGTACTTC
TRBV4-1	NA	TRBJ2-1	NA	CASSHLGSYNEQFF	TGCGCCAGCAGCCACCTGGGGTCCTACAATGAGCAGTTCTTC
TRBV7-2	NA	TRBJ2-1	NA	CASSLVSAVQEQFF	TGTGCCAGCAGCTTAGTTTCGGCGGTCCAGGAGCAGTTCTTC
TRBV9	few	TRBJ2-1	TRBD1	CASSVGDRLSNEQFF	TGTGCCAGCAGCGTAGGGGACAGACTAAGCAATGAGCAGTTCTTC
TRBV27	few	TRBJ2-1	TRBD1	CASSSPGQGGLNEQFF	TGTGCCAGCAGTTCCCCGGGACAGGGAGGCTTAAATGAGCAGTTCTTC
TRBV7-4	few	TRBJ2-7	TRBD1	CASSPGQGEDYEQYF	TGTGCCAGCAGCCCAGGACAGGGAGAAGACTACGAGCAGTACTTC
TRBV29-1	NA	TRBJ2-7	NA	CSVETDPYEQYF	TGCAGCGTTGAGACAGACCCCTACGAGCAGTACTTC
TRBV7-9	NA	TRBJ1-2	NA	CASSPGRNYGYTF	TGTGCCAGCAGCCCGGGCCGTAACTATGGCTACACCTTC
TRBV7-9	few	TRBJ2-7	TRBD1	CASSSPKTGSYEQYF	TGTGCCAGCAGCTCACCTAAGACAGGGTCCTACGAGCAGTACTTC
TRBV25-1	NA	TRBJ2-1	NA	CASGPGGFYEQFF	TGTGCCAGCGGCCCCGGAGGATTCTATGAGCAGTTCTTC
TRBV9	few	TRBJ2-5	TRBD1	CASSVGTGKETQYF	TGTGCCAGCAGCGTAGGGACAGGAAAAGAGACCCAGTACTTC
TRBV14	NA	TRBJ2-7	NA	CASSQVARSSYEQYF	TGTGCCAGCAGCCAAGTGGCGCGAAGCTCCTACGAGCAGTACTTC
TRBV28	NA	TRBJ2-7	NA	CASSQSGSSYEQYF	TGTGCCAGCAGTCAAAGCGGTAGCTCCTACGAGCAGTACTTC
TRBV30	few	TRBJ1-3	NA	CAWSVLSVFSGNTIYF	TGTGCCTGGAGTGTTCTATCAGTGTTCTCTGGAAACACCATATATTTT
TRBV4-1	few	TRBJ1-5	TRBD1	CASSQDRVQPQHF	TGCGCCAGCAGCCAGGACAGGGTTCAGCCCCAGCATTTT
TRBV5-4	few	TRBJ1-3	NA	CASSSGLTGGNTIYF	TGTGCCAGCAGCTCGGGCCTCACTGGTGGAAACACCATATATTTT
TRBV29-1	NA	TRBJ1-1	NA	CSVARGLGNTEAFF	TGCAGCGTTGCTCGGGGGCTGGGGAACACTGAAGCTTTCTTT
TRBV7-9	NA	TRBJ2-4	NA	CASSPGGVKNIQYF	TGTGCCAGCAGCCCCGGGGGTGTCAAAAACATTCAGTACTTC
TRBV29-1	few	TRBJ2-3	TRBD2	CSVDFDFSGEYF	TGCAGCGTTGATTTTGATTTTAGCGGGGAGTATTTT
TRBV4-3	NA	TRBJ2-7	NA	CASSQGPTVAYEQYF	TGCGCCAGCAGCCAAGGACCGACAGTTGCCTACGAGCAGTACTTC
TRBV6-1	NA	TRBJ2-6	NA	CASSDFNSGANVLTF	TGTGCCAGCAGTGATTTTAACTCTGGGGCCAACGTCCTGACTTTC
TRBV30	few	TRBJ1-1	NA	CAWRQSLNTEAFF	TGTGCCTGGAGACAATCCCTGAACACTGAAGCTTTCTTT
TRBV25-1	few	TRBJ2-5	NA	CASSVGATFQETQYF	TGTGCCAGCAGTGTTGGTGCGACCTTCCAAGAGACCCAGTACTTC
TRBV7-2	few	TRBJ2-7	NA	CASSLGLRAYEQYF	TGTGCCAGCAGCTTAGGGCTGAGGGCCTACGAGCAGTACTTC
TRBV2	few	TRBJ2-3	TRBD2	CASSWTSDTDTQYF	TGTGCCAGCAGTTGGACTAGCGATACAGATACGCAGTATTTT
TRBV5-1	NA	TRBJ2-1	TRBD2	CASSVTSGSYNEQFF	TGCGCCAGCAGCGTAACTAGCGGGAGTTACAATGAGCAGTTCTTC
TRBV29-1	few	TRBJ2-7	TRBD2	CSVALWTSYEQYF	TGCAGCGTTGCGCTTTGGACTAGCTACGAGCAGTACTTC
TRBV28	few	TRBJ2-1	TRBD2	CASSLLGTSGFLRQFF	TGTGCCAGCAGTTTATTAGGGACTAGCGGGTTCCTAAGGCAGTTCTTC
TRBV30	few	TRBJ2-5	NA	CAWGQAYQETQYF	TGTGCCTGGGGGCAGGCTTACCAAGAGACCCAGTACTTC
TRBV5-1	NA	TRBJ2-1	NA	CASSHSDRGYNEQFF	TGCGCCAGCAGCCATTCAGACCGAGGCTACAATGAGCAGTTCTTC
TRBV25-1	NA	TRBJ1-2	TRBD1	CASSDWDRGSYGYTF	TGTGCCAGCAGTGACTGGGACAGGGGGTCCTATGGCTACACCTTC
TRBV28	NA	TRBJ2-7	TRBD1	CASSKTGASLYQYF	TGTGCCAGCAGTAAGACAGGGGCGTCCCTCTACCAGTACTTC
TRBV7-8	few	TRBJ2-1	TRBD1	CASSLEGTGGSEQFF	TGTGCCAGCAGCTTAGAAGGGACAGGGGGCAGTGAGCAGTTCTTC
TRBV28	few	TRBJ2-7	TRBD1	CASRLGDRAVSEQYF	TGTGCCAGCAGGCTAGGGGACAGGGCGGTAAGCGAGCAGTACTTC
TRBV2	NA	TRBJ1-2	NA	CASRGEQGPVNYGYTF	TGTGCCAGCAGGGGAGAGCAGGGCCCTGTCAACTATGGCTACACCTTC
TRBV5-1	NA	TRBJ2-4	TRBD2	CASSEGSGNQNIQYF	TGCGCCAGCAGCGAGGGGAGCGGGAACCAAAACATTCAGTACTTC
TRBV9	few	TRBJ2-5	TRBD2	CASSVVTGLAGETQYF	TGTGCCAGCAGCGTAGTGACGGGGCTAGCGGGAGAGACCCAGTACTTC
TRBV30	few	TRBJ1-5	NA	CAWRATGSAQHF	TGTGCCTGGAGGGCGACAGGATCAGCCCAGCATTTT
TRBV5-1	NA	TRBJ1-5	TRBD1	CASSPGQGGNQPQHF	TGCGCCAGCAGCCCAGGACAGGGGGGCAATCAGCCCCAGCATTTT
TRBV30	few	TRBJ2-3	TRBD2	CAWSVGGGGRASTDTQYF	TGTGCCTGGAGTGTAGGTGGAGGCGGGAGGGCTAGCACAGATACGCAGTATTTT
TRBV25-1	few	TRBJ2-7	TRBD2	CASSESGGFTYEQYF	TGTGCCAGCAGTGAATCGGGAGGTTTTACATACGAGCAGTACTTC
TRBV7-9	few	TRBJ2-3	TRBD1	CASSQGQGLTDTQYF	TGTGCCAGCAGCCAAGGACAGGGACTCACAGATACGCAGTATTTT
TRBV7-7	few	TRBJ2-3	NA	CASSLMSGMSTDTQYF	TGTGCCAGCAGCTTAATGAGCGGCATGAGCACAGATACGCAGTATTTT
TRBV29-1	few	TRBJ2-5	TRBD2	CSVGGDGGSRVETQYF	TGCAGCGTTGGGGGCGATGGCGGGAGTAGGGTTGAGACCCAGTACTTC
TRBV29-1	few	TRBJ1-1	TRBD1	CSARGLGVRFEAFF	TGCAGCGCTAGGGGGCTGGGTGTGCGATTTGAAGCTTTCTTT
TRBV5-4	few	TRBJ2-1	NA	CASSLGEGSSYNEQFF	TGTGCCAGCAGCTTGGGAGAGGGGAGCTCCTACAATGAGCAGTTCTTC
TRBV29-1	NA	TRBJ2-1	NA	CSVRPVLDPVQFF	TGCAGCGTGCGGCCGGTTTTAGACCCGGTGCAGTTCTTC
TRBV29-1	few	TRBJ1-1	NA	CSVDVLLGETEAFF	TGCAGCGTTGATGTCCTCCTTGGAGAAACTGAAGCTTTCTTT
TRBV5-1	few	TRBJ2-3	NA	CASSFGSREDTQYF	TGCGCCAGCAGCTTCGGATCTCGTGAGGATACGCAGTATTTT